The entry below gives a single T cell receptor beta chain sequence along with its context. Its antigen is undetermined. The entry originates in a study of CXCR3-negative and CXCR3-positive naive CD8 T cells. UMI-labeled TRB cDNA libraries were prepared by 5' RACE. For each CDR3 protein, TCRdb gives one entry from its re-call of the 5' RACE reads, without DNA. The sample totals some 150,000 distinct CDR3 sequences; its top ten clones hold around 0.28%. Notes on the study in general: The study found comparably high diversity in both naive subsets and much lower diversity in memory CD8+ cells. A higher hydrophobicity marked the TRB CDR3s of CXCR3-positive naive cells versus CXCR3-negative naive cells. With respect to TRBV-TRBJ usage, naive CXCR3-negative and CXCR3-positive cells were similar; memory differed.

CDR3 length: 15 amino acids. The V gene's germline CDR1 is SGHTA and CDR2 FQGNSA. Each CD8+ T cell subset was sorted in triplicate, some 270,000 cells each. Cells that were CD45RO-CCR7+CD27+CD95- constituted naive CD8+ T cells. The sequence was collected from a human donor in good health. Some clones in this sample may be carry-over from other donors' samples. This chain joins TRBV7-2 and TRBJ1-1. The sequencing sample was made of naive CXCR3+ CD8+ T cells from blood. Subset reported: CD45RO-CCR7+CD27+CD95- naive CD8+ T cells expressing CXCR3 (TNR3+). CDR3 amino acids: CASSLKARRGTEAFF.